Described below is a single T cell receptor (beta chain) sequence and its context. The antigen remains undetermined. Sequenced by immunoSEQ multiplex PCR; TCRdb stores in-frame clones only, minus some. The sample carries under 150,000 clones, about 90% recorded once. V trimming: 7 bases; J trimming: 1 base; junction bases outside the gene matches: 6. The length of the CDR3 is 14 residues. Germline V gene lookup returns CDR1 MDHEN and CDR2 SYDVKM. This record comes from a study of T cell responses to AZD1222 COVID-19 vaccine. Findings of the study overall: Clonal diversity was possibly underestimated, and the donors were mostly white British, with more females.

Sequencing was performed on peripheral blood, taken on day 0 of MenACWY control vaccination. The receptor was derived from an adult in good health. The gene calls are TRBV28 and TRBJ2-7, with TRBD2 identical over 8 bases. The CDR3 here is CASMSGSRSYEQYF. Here the CDR3 DNA reads TGTGCCAGCATGAGCGGGAGCCGATCCTACGAGCAGTACTTC.